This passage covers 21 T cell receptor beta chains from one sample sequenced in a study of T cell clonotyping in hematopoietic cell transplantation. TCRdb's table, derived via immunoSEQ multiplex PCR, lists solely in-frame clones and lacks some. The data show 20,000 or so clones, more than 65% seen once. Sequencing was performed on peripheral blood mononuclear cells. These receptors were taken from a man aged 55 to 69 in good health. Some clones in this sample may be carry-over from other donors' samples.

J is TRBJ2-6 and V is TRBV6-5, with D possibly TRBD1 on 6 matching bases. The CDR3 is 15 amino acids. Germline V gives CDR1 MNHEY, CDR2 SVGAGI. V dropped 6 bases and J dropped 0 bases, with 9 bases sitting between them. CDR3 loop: CASRDSYSGANVLTF. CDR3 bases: TGTGCCAGCAGGGACAGTTACTCTGGGGCCAACGTCCTGACTTTC.

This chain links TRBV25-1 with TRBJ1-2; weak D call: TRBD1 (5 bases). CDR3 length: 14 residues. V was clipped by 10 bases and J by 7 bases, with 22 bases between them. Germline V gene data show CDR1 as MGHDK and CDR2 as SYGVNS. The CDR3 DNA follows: TGTGCCACCAAGGACCAGGGCGAATCTGGTGGCTACACCTTC. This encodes CATKDQGESGGYTF.

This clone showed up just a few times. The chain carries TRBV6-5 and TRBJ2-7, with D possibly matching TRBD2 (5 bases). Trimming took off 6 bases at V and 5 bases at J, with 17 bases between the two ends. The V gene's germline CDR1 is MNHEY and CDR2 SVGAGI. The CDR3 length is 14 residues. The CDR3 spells CASSLRPSFNEQYF. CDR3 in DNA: TGTGCCAGCAGCTTAAGACCTAGCTTTAACGAGCAGTACTTC.

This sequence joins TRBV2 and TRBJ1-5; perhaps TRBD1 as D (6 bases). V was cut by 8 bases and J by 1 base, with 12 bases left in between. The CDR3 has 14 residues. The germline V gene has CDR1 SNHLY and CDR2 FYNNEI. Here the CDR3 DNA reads TGTGCCAGCGGACAGTCTTCCAGCAATCAGCCCCAGCATTTT. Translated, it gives CASGQSSSNQPQHF.

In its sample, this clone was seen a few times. The CDR3 spells CASAGTSINEQFF. In DNA form, the CDR3 reads TGTGCCAGTGCCGGGACTTCGATCAATGAGCAGTTCTTC. The chain has TRBV19 and TRBJ2-1, with D maybe TRBD2 (6 bases). Germline assignment: CDR1 LNHDA and CDR2 SQIVND (reference sequence). Trimming cost V 8 bases and J 6 bases, with 14 bases left between them. This CDR3 is 13 amino acids long.

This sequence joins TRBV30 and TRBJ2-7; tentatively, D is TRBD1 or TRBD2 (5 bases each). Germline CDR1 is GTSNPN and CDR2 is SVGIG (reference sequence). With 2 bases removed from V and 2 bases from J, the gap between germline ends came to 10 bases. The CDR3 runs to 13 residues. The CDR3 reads CAWSSSGPYEQYF. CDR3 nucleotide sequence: TGTGCCTGGAGTTCATCGGGACCCTACGAGCAGTACTTC.

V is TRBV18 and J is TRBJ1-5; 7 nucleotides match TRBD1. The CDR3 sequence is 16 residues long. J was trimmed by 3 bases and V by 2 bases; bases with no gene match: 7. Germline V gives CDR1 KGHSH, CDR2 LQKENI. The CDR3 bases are TGTGCCAGCTCACCAGAAGGGACAGTCTACAATCAGCCCCAGCATTTT. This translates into CASSPEGTVYNQPQHF.

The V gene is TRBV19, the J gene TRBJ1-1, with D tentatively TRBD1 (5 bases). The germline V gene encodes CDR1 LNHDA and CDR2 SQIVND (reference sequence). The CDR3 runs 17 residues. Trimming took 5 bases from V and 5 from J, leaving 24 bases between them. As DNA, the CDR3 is TGTGCCAGTAGTTCCTGGAGGAGGACACCATCGCGGACTGAAGCTTTCTTT. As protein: CASSSWRRTPSRTEAFF.

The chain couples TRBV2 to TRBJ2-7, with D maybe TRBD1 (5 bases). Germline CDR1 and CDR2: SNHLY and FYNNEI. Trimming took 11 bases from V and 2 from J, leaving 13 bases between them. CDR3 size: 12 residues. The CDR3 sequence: CAGTGSPYEQYF. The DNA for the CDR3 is TGTGCCGGAACAGGTTCCCCCTACGAGCAGTACTTC.

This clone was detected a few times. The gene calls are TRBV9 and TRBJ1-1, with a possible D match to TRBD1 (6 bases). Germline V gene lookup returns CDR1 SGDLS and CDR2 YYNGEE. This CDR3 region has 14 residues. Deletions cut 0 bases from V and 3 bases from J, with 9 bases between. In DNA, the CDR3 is TGTGCCAGCAGCGTAGAAGGACAGTACACTGAAGCTTTCTTT. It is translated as CASSVEGQYTEAFF.

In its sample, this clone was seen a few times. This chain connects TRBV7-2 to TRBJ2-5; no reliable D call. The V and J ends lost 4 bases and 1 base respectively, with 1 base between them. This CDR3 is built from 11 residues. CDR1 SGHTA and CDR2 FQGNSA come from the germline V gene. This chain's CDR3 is CASSSQETQYF. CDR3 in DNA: TGTGCCAGCAGCTCCCAAGAGACCCAGTACTTC.

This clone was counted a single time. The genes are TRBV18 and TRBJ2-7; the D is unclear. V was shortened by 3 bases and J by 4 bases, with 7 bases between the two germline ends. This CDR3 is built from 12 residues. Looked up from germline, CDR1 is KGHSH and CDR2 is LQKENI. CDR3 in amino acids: CASSPDGYEQYF. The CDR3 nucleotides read TGTGCCAGCTCACCGGACGGTTACGAGCAGTACTTC.

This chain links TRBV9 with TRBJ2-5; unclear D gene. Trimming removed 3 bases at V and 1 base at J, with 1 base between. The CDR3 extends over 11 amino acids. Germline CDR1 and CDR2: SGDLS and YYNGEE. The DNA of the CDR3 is TGTGCCAGCAGCGCCCAAGAGACCCAGTACTTC. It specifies CASSAQETQYF.

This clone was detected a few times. CDR3 sequence: CAPPLIAFEAQYF. CDR3 nucleotides: TGTGCCCCACCCCTAATAGCGTTTGAGGCCCAGTACTTC. This sequence joins TRBV25-1 and TRBJ2-5, with a tentative D call TRBD2 (5 bases). Deletions cut 11 bases from V and 9 bases from J, with 22 bases between. The CDR3 has 13 amino acids. Germline V gene lookup returns CDR1 MGHDK and CDR2 SYGVNS.

CDR3 coding DNA: TGTGCCAGCAGCCAAACAGGGATAAACTCCTACGAGCAGTACTTC. Translated: CASSQTGINSYEQYF. The genes are TRBV2 and TRBJ2-5; a possible D gene is TRBD1 (6 bases). The last part of the DNA fits TRBJ2-7 better; the J call may be wrong. Looked up from germline, CDR1 is SNHLY and CDR2 is FYNNEI. The CDR3 covers 15 residues.

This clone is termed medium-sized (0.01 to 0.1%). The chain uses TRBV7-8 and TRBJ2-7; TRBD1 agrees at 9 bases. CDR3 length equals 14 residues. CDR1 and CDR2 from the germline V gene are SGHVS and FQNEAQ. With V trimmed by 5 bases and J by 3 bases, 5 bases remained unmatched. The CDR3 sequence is CASSGPGQGYEQYF. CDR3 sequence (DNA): TGTGCCAGCAGCGGCCCGGGACAGGGCTACGAGCAGTACTTC.

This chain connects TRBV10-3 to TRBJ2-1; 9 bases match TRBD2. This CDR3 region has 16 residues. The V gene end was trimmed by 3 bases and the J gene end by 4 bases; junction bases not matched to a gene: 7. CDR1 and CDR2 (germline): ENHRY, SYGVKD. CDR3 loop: CAISDSGGRAYNEQFF. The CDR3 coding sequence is TGTGCCATCAGTGATTCGGGCGGGAGGGCGTACAATGAGCAGTTCTTC.

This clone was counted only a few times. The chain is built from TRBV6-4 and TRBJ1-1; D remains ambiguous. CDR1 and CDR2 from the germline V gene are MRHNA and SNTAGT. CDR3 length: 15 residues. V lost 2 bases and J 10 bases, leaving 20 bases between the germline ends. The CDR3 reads CASSDGEIPGLGAFF. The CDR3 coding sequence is TGTGCCAGCAGTGACGGGGAGATCCCAGGCTTGGGAGCTTTCTTT.

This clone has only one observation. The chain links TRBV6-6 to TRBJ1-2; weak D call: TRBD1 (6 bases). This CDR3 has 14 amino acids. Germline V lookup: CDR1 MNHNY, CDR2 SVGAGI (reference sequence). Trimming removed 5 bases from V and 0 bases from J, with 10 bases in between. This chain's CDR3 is CASSGDTSNYGYTF. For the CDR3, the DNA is TGTGCCAGCAGTGGGGACACATCTAACTATGGCTACACCTTC.

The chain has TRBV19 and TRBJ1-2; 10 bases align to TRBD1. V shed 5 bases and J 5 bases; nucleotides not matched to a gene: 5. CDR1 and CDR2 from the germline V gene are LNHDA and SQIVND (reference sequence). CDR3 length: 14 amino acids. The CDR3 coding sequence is TGTGCCAGTAGTCTTCGGGGACAGGGGTATGGCTACACCTTC. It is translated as CASSLRGQGYGYTF.

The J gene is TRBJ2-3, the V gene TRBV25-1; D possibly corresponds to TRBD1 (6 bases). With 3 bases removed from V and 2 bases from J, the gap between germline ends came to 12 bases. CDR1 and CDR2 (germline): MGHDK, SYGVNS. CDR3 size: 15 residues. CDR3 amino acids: CASSEVGGFTDTQYF. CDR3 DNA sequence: TGTGCCAGCAGTGAGGTAGGGGGATTCACAGATACGCAGTATTTT.